The next 14 T cell receptor beta chains were all read from a single sample in a study of blood T cell repertoires in COVID-19. Repertoires were generated with immunoSEQ multiplex PCR, while TCRdb's copy carries only in-frame clones and drops some. The sample has around 140,000 clones; around 88% are singletons. Material: peripheral blood. These receptor sequences come from a woman in her sixties with acute or convalescent COVID-19.

V gene TRBV27 combines with J gene TRBJ2-3, with 9 bases lining up with TRBD2. The V segment lost 5 bases and the J segment 5 bases; nucleotides outside the gene matches: 5. This CDR3 is 14 amino acids long. CDR1 is MNHEY and CDR2 is SMNVEV in the germline V gene (reference sequence). CDR3 sequence: CASSLSGGEDTQYF. The CDR3 nucleotides read TGTGCCAGCAGTCTTAGCGGGGGTGAAGATACGCAGTATTTT.

This rearrangement joins TRBV9 to TRBJ1-6; TRBD1 matches 7 bases. Germline CDR1 SGDLS, CDR2 YYNGEE. The CDR3 totals 13 residues. V gave up 4 bases and J gave up 10 bases; unmatched junction bases: 5. The CDR3 sequence: CASSPQGESPLHF. The CDR3, as DNA: TGTGCCAGCAGCCCCCAGGGGGAGTCACCCCTCCACTTT.

V is TRBV19 and J is TRBJ1-2; 7 positions match TRBD1. The CDR3 totals 14 residues. Germline loops: CDR1 LNHDA, CDR2 SQIVND (reference sequence). The junction had 7 bases not matched to a gene; V was cut back by 5 bases and J by 4 bases. CDR3 region: CASSPQTGTYGYTF. CDR3 DNA: TGTGCCAGTAGTCCACAGACAGGGACCTATGGCTACACCTTC.

This rearrangement joins TRBV11-3 to TRBJ2-1; maybe TRBD2 (6 bases). Germline values: CDR1 SGHNT, CDR2 YENEEA. This CDR3 comprises 13 residues. Trimming took off 5 bases at V and 7 bases at J, with 12 bases between the two ends. CDR3 loop: CASSGRGRNEQFF. The CDR3, as DNA: TGTGCCAGCAGCGGGCGGGGCCGGAATGAGCAGTTCTTC.

Here the CDR3 reads CASSFLDRSGYTF. As DNA, the CDR3 is TGTGCCAGTAGTTTCTTGGACAGGAGTGGCTACACCTTC. V usage is TRBV19 and J usage is TRBJ1-2, with TRBD1 matching 7 bases. Trimming removed 5 bases from V and 7 bases from J; junction bases left unmatched: 7. The CDR3 totals 13 residues. Germline CDR1 is LNHDA and CDR2 is SQIVND (reference sequence).

The CDR3 region is CASSQESHGELFF. DNA for the CDR3: TGCGCCAGCAGCCAAGAGTCCCACGGGGAGCTGTTTTTT. The rearrangement uses TRBV4-3 and TRBJ2-2; D gene uncertain. The CDR3 runs to 13 residues. V was cut by 0 bases and J by 7 bases, with 6 bases left in between. Germline V lookup: CDR1 LGHNA, CDR2 YSLEER.

J is TRBJ2-1 and V is TRBV18; TRBD2 agrees at 7 bases. J gave up 4 bases and V 3 bases, and 6 bases lay outside the gene matches. The CDR3 covers 15 residues. CDR1 is KGHSH and CDR2 is LQKENI in the germline V gene. CDR3 in amino acids: CASSPGTGGYNEQFF. As DNA, the CDR3 is TGTGCCAGCTCACCGGGGACGGGGGGATACAATGAGCAGTTCTTC. The full variable domain, rest sourced from reference TRBV18 and TRBJ2-1, is NAGVMQNPRHLVRRRGQEARLRCSPMKGHSHVYWYRQLPEEGLKFMVYLQKENIIDESGMPKERFSAEFPKEGPSILRIQQVVRGDSAAYFCASSPGTGGYNEQFFGPGTRLTVL.

This chain connects TRBV2 to TRBJ2-1; 7 nucleotides line up with TRBD1. Germline lookup yields CDR1 SNHLY and CDR2 FYNNEI. Trimming cost V 10 bases and J 9 bases; bases outside gene matches: 18. The CDR3 is 15 amino acids. CDR3: CATPRGRASRGEQFF. The CDR3 bases are TGTGCCACCCCGAGGGGGCGAGCCTCCCGGGGTGAGCAGTTCTTC.

This chain links TRBV6-6 with TRBJ2-2, with TRBD1 as a possible D gene (5 bases). Per germline, CDR1 MNHNY and CDR2 SVGAGI (reference sequence). CDR3 length equals 15 residues. The V and J ends lost 8 bases and 4 bases respectively, with 17 bases between them. The CDR3 spells CASEGKPGPTGELFF. CDR3 DNA sequence: TGTGCCAGCGAAGGAAAGCCAGGGCCCACCGGGGAGCTGTTTTTT.

The chain recombines TRBV3-1 (or the pseudogene TRBV3-2) with TRBJ2-1, with TRBD2 matching over 11 bases. The J segment lost 10 bases and the V segment lost 4 bases, leaving 3 bases of the junction unmatched. The CDR3 spans 13 residues. The germline CDR1 and CDR2 sequences are LGHDT and YNNKEL (reference sequence). The CDR3 DNA reads TGTGCCAGCAGCCCCTGGACTAGCGGGGAGCAGTTCTTC. It specifies CASSPWTSGEQFF.

The gene calls are TRBV4-3 and TRBJ1-5; 10 bases line up with TRBD1. The V segment lost 3 bases and the J segment 7 bases; nucleotides outside the gene matches: 6. The CDR3 totals 15 residues. CDR1 is LGHNA and CDR2 is YSLEER in the germline V gene. Here the CDR3 DNA reads TGCGCCAGCAGCCAGGTGACAGGGGGCGCGCAGCCCCAGCATTTT. As protein: CASSQVTGGAQPQHF.

This clone has only a few counts. V is TRBV6-6 and J is TRBJ2-7, with TRBD2 matching over 8 bases. Trimming took 2 bases from V and 4 from J; bases not matched to a gene: 1. This CDR3 spans 13 amino acids. Germline V lookup: CDR1 MNHNY, CDR2 SVGAGI (reference sequence). CDR3: CASSYPGGYEQYF. DNA for the CDR3: TGTGCCAGCAGTTACCCGGGGGGGTACGAGCAGTACTTC.

This clone was counted once. The chain has TRBV19 and TRBJ1-2; possibly TRBD1 for D (6 bases). V was pared by 6 bases and J by 8 bases, with 34 bases between. CDR3 size: 19 residues. CDR1 and CDR2 (germline): LNHDA, SQIVND (reference sequence). This CDR3 reads CASRFSPGAGAIPRDGYTF. The CDR3 DNA follows: TGTGCCAGTAGATTCTCCCCAGGGGCAGGGGCCATCCCTCGCGACGGCTACACCTTC.

This clone was counted a single time. The chain joins TRBV28 to TRBJ1-5; 10 bases agree with TRBD1. Germline CDR1 and CDR2: MDHEN and SYDVKM. V lost 3 bases, J lost 7 bases, and 3 bases stayed unmatched. This CDR3 comprises 14 residues. CDR3 region: CASSFTTGGQPQHF. In nucleotides, the CDR3 is TGTGCCAGCAGTTTCACGACAGGGGGCCAGCCCCAGCATTTT. Looking up the rest from reference TRBV28 and TRBJ1-5 gives the full variable domain: DVKVTQSSRYLVKRTGEKVFLECVQDMDHENMFWYRQDPGLGLRLIYFSYDVKMKEKGDIPEGYSVSREKKERFSLILESASTNQTSMYLCASSFTTGGQPQHFGDGTRLSIL.